The 23 T cell receptor beta chains below come from one sample, sequenced in a study of cytomegalovirus exposure and HLA in healthy donors. Assay: immunoSEQ multiplex PCR; the TCRdb copy retains only in-frame clones and omits some. Of 210,000 or so clones detected, 88% appear once; the ten largest clones hold about 2.9%. Sequenced input: PBMCs. The source of these receptors is a woman under 30 in good health and CMV-seronegative.

V usage is TRBV4-3 and J usage is TRBJ2-1, with 10 bases fitting TRBD2. Per germline, CDR1 LGHNA and CDR2 YSLEER. V trimming: 4 bases; J trimming: 5 bases; junction bases outside the gene matches: 8. There are 16 residues in the CDR3. The CDR3 sequence is CASSLGASGSNNEQFF. CDR3 nucleotide sequence: TGCGCCAGCAGCCTGGGGGCTAGCGGGAGTAACAATGAGCAGTTCTTC.

The J gene is TRBJ1-3, the V gene TRBV4-2; D uncertain. The V gene's germline CDR1 is LGHNA and CDR2 YNFKEQ. The CDR3 is 17 amino acids. Trimming took off 0 bases at V and 3 bases at J, with 15 bases between the two ends. CDR3 residues: CASSQDGVGSYGNTIYF. As DNA, the CDR3 is TGTGCCAGCAGCCAAGATGGGGTGGGGAGCTATGGAAACACCATATATTTT.

The chain carries TRBV5-6 and TRBJ2-7; no clear D gene. With 2 bases removed from V and 2 bases from J, the gap between germline ends came to 8 bases. Per the germline V gene, CDR1 is SGHDT and CDR2 is YYEEEE. The CDR3 totals 13 residues. The CDR3 spells CASSFSPAYEQYF. The CDR3 coding sequence is TGTGCCAGCAGCTTCTCTCCGGCCTACGAGCAGTACTTC.

This chain connects TRBV29-1 to TRBJ1-1; a weak D match, TRBD1 (5 bases). The CDR3 covers 14 residues. Germline V lookup: CDR1 SQVTM, CDR2 ANQGSEA. The V gene lost 6 bases and the J gene lost 4 bases, with 18 bases spanning the gap. CDR3 protein: CSVHEAGVSTEAFF. As DNA, the CDR3 is TGCAGCGTCCATGAGGCGGGGGTTAGCACTGAAGCTTTCTTT.

V and J are TRBV7-9 and TRBJ1-4; the match to TRBD1 covers 9 bases. CDR3 length equals 19 residues. Trimming at V came to 2 bases and at J to 8 bases, leaving 18 bases not matched to a gene. Germline assignment: CDR1 SEHNR and CDR2 FQNEAQ (reference sequence). This chain's CDR3 is CASSLPLGQGPTYWEKLFF. DNA of the CDR3: TGTGCCAGCAGCTTACCATTGGGACAGGGTCCTACTTACTGGGAAAAACTGTTTTTT.

The chain combines TRBV6-5 with TRBJ2-7; 9 bases fit TRBD2. V was pared by 5 bases and J by 3 bases, with 8 bases of the junction left unmatched. CDR3 length: 15 amino acids. Germline CDR1 MNHEY, CDR2 SVGAGI. CDR3 DNA: TGTGCCAGCAGTACGGGACTAGCTGGCGTCTACGAGCAGTACTTC. Translated: CASSTGLAGVYEQYF.

This clone was recorded a few times. The gene calls are TRBV9 and TRBJ2-1, with 9 positions matching TRBD1. This CDR3 comprises 14 residues. Germline V gene lookup returns CDR1 SGDLS and CDR2 YYNGEE. J lost 9 bases, V lost 5 bases, and 9 bases had no gene match. CDR3 DNA: TGTGCCAGCAGTAGGGACAGGGAAGGTAGTGAGCAGTTCTTC. Translated: CASSRDREGSEQFF.

The CDR3 region is CASSYSGQGGEKLFF. The CDR3 coding sequence is TGTGCCAGCAGTTACAGCGGGCAGGGTGGTGAAAAACTGTTTTTT. The chain recombines TRBV6-5 with TRBJ1-4; TRBD1 might be the D (5 bases). Germline V gene data show CDR1 as MNHEY and CDR2 as SVGAGI. The V gene lost 2 bases and the J gene lost 7 bases, with 14 bases spanning the gap. The CDR3 is made up of 15 amino acids.

This clone has just one count. CDR3 in DNA: TGTGCCAGCAGCCTACAGGGGTTCTCTCCCCAGCATTTT. Translated: CASSLQGFSPQHF. The rearrangement links TRBV27 to TRBJ1-5; 7 bases fit TRBD1. The CDR3 extends over 13 amino acids. Germline V lookup: CDR1 MNHEY, CDR2 SMNVEV (reference sequence). J gave up 10 bases and V 6 bases, and 9 bases lay outside the gene matches.

The CDR3 loop reads CASSRANQPQHF. The DNA for the CDR3 is TGTGCCAGCAGTCGCGCCAATCAGCCCCAGCATTTT. The chain joins TRBV28 to TRBJ1-5, with no clear D. Germline CDR1 and CDR2: MDHEN and SYDVKM. This CDR3 region has 12 residues. V lost 5 bases, J lost 3 bases, and 5 bases lay in between.

The CDR3 is CASSSWTGRVGTDTQYF. In nucleotides, the CDR3 is TGTGCCAGCAGCTCCTGGACAGGGAGGGTCGGCACAGATACGCAGTATTTT. The J gene is TRBJ2-3, the V gene TRBV13; maybe TRBD1 (8 bases). Trimming removed 4 bases from V and 1 base from J, with 18 bases in between. Germline assignment: CDR1 PRHDT and CDR2 FYEKMQ (reference sequence). This CDR3 spans 17 amino acids.

The V and J genes are TRBV6-1 and TRBJ1-2, with a tentative D call TRBD1 (6 bases). The V end lost 4 bases, the J end lost 4 bases, and 16 bases lay between the germline ends. Per the germline V gene, CDR1 is MNHNS and CDR2 is SASEGT. This CDR3 has 15 amino acids. CDR3 amino acids: CASSVRDKGGYGYTF. The CDR3 coding sequence is TGTGCCAGCAGTGTCCGGGACAAAGGCGGCTATGGCTACACCTTC.

This chain links TRBV19 with TRBJ1-1; D gene unclear. The germline CDR1 and CDR2 sequences are LNHDA and SQIVND (reference sequence). There are 13 residues in the CDR3. V was trimmed by 2 bases and J by 0 bases, leaving 4 bases between them. CDR3 loop: CASSIRLNTEAFF. The CDR3 bases are TGTGCCAGTAGTATACGGTTGAACACTGAAGCTTTCTTT.

This clone was picked up one time. The chain has TRBV4-3 and TRBJ2-1; 12 nucleotides match TRBD2. Trimming removed 1 base from V and 8 bases from J; junction bases left unmatched: 9. Germline CDR1 LGHNA, CDR2 YSLEER. CDR3 length: 17 residues. The CDR3 spells CASSQASGRARWDEQFF. Written as DNA, the CDR3 is TGCGCCAGCAGCCAAGCTAGCGGGAGGGCCCGCTGGGATGAGCAGTTCTTC.

The chain carries TRBV28 and TRBJ1-1; TRBD1 agrees at 7 bases. CDR1 and CDR2 (germline): MDHEN, SYDVKM. Trimming cost V 6 bases and J 4 bases; bases outside gene matches: 11. This CDR3 has 15 amino acids. As DNA, the CDR3 is TGTGCCAGCAGGCTTGACAGGGTGGAGGCCACTGAAGCTTTCTTT. Translating it yields CASRLDRVEATEAFF. The full variable domain, completed using reference TRBV28 and TRBJ1-1, is DVKVTQSSRYLVKRTGEKVFLECVQDMDHENMFWYRQDPGLGLRLIYFSYDVKMKEKGDIPEGYSVSREKKERFSLILESASTNQTSMYLCASRLDRVEATEAFFGQGTRLTVV.

The CDR3 DNA reads as TGTGCCAGCAGTCTCCCGGGACTAGCGGGGGGGACAGATACGCAGTATTTT. It codes for CASSLPGLAGGTDTQYF. This chain joins TRBV27 and TRBJ2-3, with TRBD2 matching over 16 bases. CDR1 and CDR2 (germline): MNHEY, SMNVEV (reference sequence). J lost 3 bases, V lost 5 bases, and 5 bases had no gene match. The length of the CDR3 is 17 residues.

V gene TRBV7-2 combines with J gene TRBJ2-5, with 9 bases that match TRBD1. This CDR3 is 14 amino acids long. Per germline, CDR1 SGHTA and CDR2 FQGNSA. J was trimmed by 5 bases and V by 4 bases; bases with no gene match: 5. The CDR3 spells CASSSDTGGETQYF. As DNA, the CDR3 is TGTGCCAGCAGCTCAGACACAGGGGGCGAGACCCAGTACTTC.

The chain combines TRBV6-8 with TRBJ2-3, with 9 bases aligning to TRBD2. CDR1 is MNHGY, CDR2 SAAAGT, per germline. This CDR3 contains 14 residues. Trimming took 9 bases from V and 3 from J; bases not matched to a gene: 7. The CDR3 DNA follows: TGTGCCAGAGCCCTGGCGGGGGGGACAGATACGCAGTATTTT. Translation: CARALAGGTDTQYF.

This sequence joins TRBV11-3 and TRBJ2-4; 8 bases fit TRBD1. CDR1 is SGHNT and CDR2 is YENEEA in the germline V gene. The J segment lost 1 base and the V segment lost 5 bases, leaving 7 bases of the junction unmatched. This CDR3 is 16 amino acids long. For the CDR3, the DNA is TGTGCCAGCAGCCCCGGGACAGGCGCGGCCAAAAACATTCAGTACTTC. Translated: CASSPGTGAAKNIQYF.

The rearrangement links TRBV4-2 to TRBJ1-2; D is undetermined. Germline V lookup: CDR1 LGHNA, CDR2 YNFKEQ. Trimming left V 2 bases short and J 3 bases short, with 13 bases between. The CDR3 length is 15 residues. The CDR3 spells CASSQMLSRDYGYTF. Here the CDR3 DNA reads TGTGCCAGCAGCCAAATGCTAAGCCGTGACTATGGCTACACCTTC.

The V call is TRBV5-1, the J call TRBJ2-4; weak D call: TRBD1 (6 bases). The V and J ends lost 3 bases and 8 bases respectively, with 18 bases between them. The CDR3 is 15 residues long. CDR1 and CDR2 from the germline V gene are SGHRS and YFSETQ. Written as DNA, the CDR3 is TGCGCCAGCAGCTCGGACAGCCATTTGGGGGACATTCAGTACTTC. It yields the protein CASSSDSHLGDIQYF.

The DNA of the CDR3 is TGTGCCAGAGTCCACGCCACGGGACAGGGGAACACCGGGGAGCTGTTTTTT. It translates to CARVHATGQGNTGELFF. The J gene is TRBJ2-2, the V gene TRBV7-9; 9 positions match TRBD1. Germline-derived CDR1 and CDR2 are SEHNR and FQNEAQ (reference sequence). V dropped 9 bases and J dropped 1; count of bases not matched to a gene: 12. This CDR3 spans 17 amino acids.

The gene calls are TRBV11-2 and TRBJ2-3, with D possibly being TRBD2 (6 bases). CDR1 and CDR2 (germline): SGHAT, FQNNGV. The CDR3 is 14 residues long. Trimming pared 2 bases from V and 3 bases from J, leaving 9 bases between. CDR3 in amino acids: CASSLSRGTDTQYF. The CDR3, as DNA: TGTGCCAGCAGCTTATCACGGGGGACAGATACGCAGTATTTT. The full variable domain, rest sourced from reference TRBV11-2 and TRBJ2-3, is EAGVAQSPRYKIIEKRQSVAFWCNPISGHATLYWYQQILGQGPKLLIQFQNNGVVDDSQLPKDRFSAERLKGVDSTLKIQPAKLEDSAVYLCASSLSRGTDTQYFGPGTRLTVL.